This TCR beta chain was documented in a study of regulatory T cells in long-lasting Graves disease. Study details: Graves' patients who were just diagnosed had used antithyroid drugs for under 3 months. General study findings and limits: TRBV28, TRBJ1-2 and TRBJ2-5 were segments that persistent disease favored.

Time point described: newly diagnosed GD, antithyroid drugs for less than 3 months. RNA extracted from PBMCs served as the sequencing template. To make TCR beta libraries, researchers used iRepertoire HTBI primers and Arm-PCR of CDR3 regions. TCRdb ran MiXCR on the multiplex PCR reads and lists one entry per CDR3 protein. Counted here are 680,000 or so distinct CDR3 sequences, about 16% occurring once; the ten biggest clones make up more than 15%. About this clonotype itself: Its antigen is unknown.

Germline CDR1 and CDR2: MNHEY and SMNVEV (reference sequence). The germline V and J ends were trimmed by 3 bases and 5 bases, with 14 bases remaining between them. The CDR3 sequence is 14 residues long. This sample also appeared in a second study, on T cells in Graves' hyperthyroidism and ophthalmopathy. Per that study: A set of HTBI primers served as the primers for a first-round RT-PCR of the TCR CDR3.

The sequencing here drew on peripheral blood mononuclear cells (PBMCs), taken at new diagnosis, from a patient treated with antithyroid drugs. The chain is built from TRBV27 and TRBJ2-7; no reliable D call. This TCR was sampled from a woman aged 25 to 39 with Graves disease. This CDR3 reads CASSFALLRNEQYF. The CDR3 DNA is TGTGCCAGCAGTTTCGCCCTCCTTCGCAACGAGCAGTACTTC.